Listed here are 10 T cell receptor beta chains from one sample, sequenced in a study of shared clonotypes between healthy human individuals. Naive CD8 cells lacked CD45RO and underwent positive selection for CCR7, leaving out terminally differentiated effector memory CD45RA+ cells. TCRdb keeps only in-frame clones here, not all; method: immunoSEQ multiplex PCR. The sample lists 1.5 million to 2.5 million clones; less than 95% were seen once. The sequencing sample was made of naive CD8+ T cells sorted from blood. The receptors come from a man between 18 and 29 years old in good health.

V and J are TRBV20-1 and TRBJ1-1; the D is unclear. This CDR3 spans 10 amino acids. CDR1 and CDR2 (germline): DFQATT, SNEGSKA (reference sequence). V was clipped by 5 bases and J by 3 bases, with 4 bases between them. CDR3 in DNA: TGCAGTGCTGTAGACACTGAAGCTTTCTTT. Residues: CSAVDTEAFF.

Of note for this clone: Within the sample, other DNA sequences also encode this same CDR3. The V call is TRBV9, the J call TRBJ2-1; 8 bases are shared with TRBD2. This CDR3 region has 15 residues. V lost 0 bases, J lost 4 bases, and 3 bases stayed unmatched. From germline, CDR1 is SGDLS and CDR2 YYNGEE. The CDR3 region is CASSVGLAGYNEQFF. The CDR3 DNA sequence: TGTGCCAGCAGCGTAGGATTAGCGGGGTACAATGAGCAGTTCTTC.

Regarding this clone: Other DNA sequences in this specimen translate into the identical CDR3. The chain couples TRBV2 to TRBJ2-5, with D perhaps matching TRBD2 (5 bases). CDR1 and CDR2 from the germline V gene are SNHLY and FYNNEI. Trimming removed 6 bases at V and 0 bases at J, with 8 bases between. The CDR3 extends over 13 amino acids. Written as DNA, the CDR3 is TGTGCCAGCAGAACCGGGAACCAAGAGACCCAGTACTTC. It codes for CASRTGNQETQYF.

The chain carries TRBV12-5 and TRBJ2-7; D might be TRBD1 or TRBD2, each matching 5 bases. Germline values: CDR1 LGHNT, CDR2 FRNRAP. This CDR3 is built from 14 residues. V shed 6 bases and J shed 7 bases, with 19 bases lying between them. The CDR3 nucleotides are TGTGCTAGTGGCCTGGGGACGGGGATGGAGGAGCAGTACTTC. Translated: CASGLGTGMEEQYF. The entire variable domain, with the rest obtained from reference TRBV12-5 and TRBJ2-7, is as follows: DARVTQTPRHKVTEMGQEVTMRCQPILGHNTVFWYRQTMMQGLELLAYFRNRAPLDDSGMPKDRFSAEMPDATLATLKIQPSEPRDSAVYFCASGLGTGMEEQYFGPGTRLTVT.

The chain carries TRBV9 and TRBJ2-3; 11 bases align to TRBD2. The CDR3 contains 17 residues. J was trimmed by 0 bases and V by 5 bases; bases with no gene match: 8. The germline CDR1 and CDR2 sequences are SGDLS and YYNGEE. Here the CDR3 reads CASREGLAVASTDTQYF. CDR3 nucleotide sequence: TGTGCCAGCAGAGAGGGACTAGCGGTCGCTAGCACAGATACGCAGTATTTT.

Worth noting for this clone: Other DNA sequences from this sample encode an identical CDR3 as well. The chain recombines TRBV9 with TRBJ2-2; 7 bases align to TRBD1. V shed 4 bases, J shed 0 bases, and the junction held 3 bases outside the gene matches. The CDR3 runs 15 residues. CDR1 SGDLS and CDR2 YYNGEE come from the germline V gene. In nucleotides, the CDR3 is TGTGCCAGCAGCCCCGGGACAGCGAACACCGGGGAGCTGTTTTTT. Its translation is CASSPGTANTGELFF.

Here the CDR3 reads CASSESGGGDEQFF. In nucleotides, the CDR3 is TGCGCCAGCAGCGAAAGCGGGGGGGGCGATGAGCAGTTCTTC. This sequence joins TRBV5-1 and TRBJ2-1; TRBD2 aligns across 10 bases. The J segment lost 8 bases and the V segment lost 4 bases, leaving 6 bases of the junction unmatched. This CDR3 is 14 amino acids long. The germline gives CDR1 SGHRS, CDR2 YFSETQ.

This clone was observed once. V is TRBV4-1 and J is TRBJ2-5; TRBD2 might be the D (5 bases). CDR3 size: 15 residues. The V and J ends lost 0 bases and 2 bases respectively, with 10 bases between them. CDR1 MGHRA and CDR2 YSYEKL come from the germline V gene. CDR3 nucleotides: TGCGCCAGCAGCCAAGATGAGGGCGTGCAAGAGACCCAGTACTTC. It encodes CASSQDEGVQETQYF.

The gene calls are TRBV7-9 and TRBJ2-7; 9 nucleotides agree with TRBD1. V lost 5 bases, J lost 3 bases, and 8 bases stayed unmatched. The CDR3 covers 15 residues. Germline CDR1 is SEHNR and CDR2 is FQNEAQ (reference sequence). The CDR3 protein is CASSRSGTGIYEQYF. As DNA, the CDR3 is TGTGCCAGCAGCCGAAGCGGGACAGGGATCTACGAGCAGTACTTC. The whole variable domain, filled in from reference TRBV7-9 and TRBJ2-7, reads DTGVSQNPRHKITKRGQNVTFRCDPISEHNRLYWYRQTLGQGPEFLTYFQNEAQLEKSRLLSDRFSAERPKGSFSTLEIQRTEQGDSAMYLCASSRSGTGIYEQYFGPGTRLTVT.

The chain joins TRBV6-4 to TRBJ1-6; D uncertain. Trimming cost V 6 bases and J 9 bases, with 12 bases left between them. This CDR3 contains 13 residues. Germline lookup yields CDR1 MRHNA and CDR2 SNTAGT. CDR3 nucleotides: TGTGCCAGCAGCGAGTACCGAAGTTCACCCCTCCACTTT. It specifies CASSEYRSSPLHF.